These 12 T cell receptor beta chains were all obtained from the same sample, sequenced in a study of shared clonotypes between healthy human individuals. Sequenced by immunoSEQ multiplex PCR; TCRdb stores in-frame clones only, minus some. Of a few hundred thousand clones in the sample, around 78% are singletons; the top ten hold around 12%. Sequenced input: PBMCs. The receptors stem from a woman aged 40 to 50 in good health. Some clones in this sample may be carry-over from other donors' samples.

V usage is TRBV5-1 and J usage is TRBJ2-5, with 8 bases that match TRBD1. The J call could be wrong; TRBJ2-7 is a better fit for the DNA end. Germline assignment: CDR1 SGHRS and CDR2 YFSETQ. The CDR3 is 14 amino acids. The CDR3 DNA reads TGCGCCAGCAGCCCCGGACAGGGAGCCTACGAGCAGTACTTC. This translates into CASSPGQGAYEQYF.

This chain joins TRBV5-8 and TRBJ2-7; 10 positions agree with TRBD1. The junction had 6 bases not matched to a gene; V was cut back by 5 bases and J by 4 bases. There are 14 residues in the CDR3. CDR1 and CDR2 (germline): SGHTS, YDEGEE. DNA of the CDR3: TGTGCCAGCAGAGAGACAGGGGGCACGTACGAGCAGTACTTC. Translated: CASRETGGTYEQYF.

The genes are TRBV9 and TRBJ2-5, with 7 bases fitting TRBD2. The CDR3 consists of 13 residues. Germline CDR1 is SGDLS and CDR2 is YYNGEE. Unmatched junction bases numbered 5, after V lost 4 bases and J lost 5 bases. The CDR3 region is CASSPGRRETQYF. As DNA, the CDR3 is TGTGCCAGCAGCCCCGGGAGGAGGGAGACCCAGTACTTC.

This chain links TRBV29-1 with TRBJ1-1; the match to TRBD1 covers 9 bases. Germline CDR1 reads SQVTM; CDR2 reads ANQGSEA. This CDR3 comprises 14 residues. Trimming removed 0 bases from V and 7 bases from J; junction bases left unmatched: 6. The CDR3 spells CSVEDPGQGVEAFF. CDR3 DNA sequence: TGCAGCGTTGAAGATCCGGGACAGGGAGTTGAAGCTTTCTTT.

This chain links TRBV5-1 with TRBJ2-1, with D possibly matching TRBD2 (5 bases). Trimming left V 4 bases short and J 2 bases short, with 16 bases between. The CDR3 covers 16 residues. Germline V CDR1 and CDR2: SGHRS, YFSETQ. This CDR3 is CASSPKEAGAYNEQFF. The CDR3 DNA sequence: TGCGCCAGCAGCCCAAAGGAGGCGGGTGCCTACAATGAGCAGTTCTTC.

This chain uses TRBV27 with TRBJ1-1; D remains unclear. This CDR3 comprises 11 residues. Per the germline V gene, CDR1 is MNHEY and CDR2 is SMNVEV (reference sequence). Trimming cost V 3 bases and J 11 bases, with 10 bases left between them. In nucleotides, the CDR3 is TGTGCCAGCAGTTTTTCTGGGGTTGCTTTCTTT. As protein: CASSFSGVAFF.

This clone was found a few times. The V and J genes are TRBV7-2 and TRBJ2-1; 15 bases are a match to TRBD2. J lost 8 bases, V lost 6 bases, and 5 bases had no gene match. The length of the CDR3 is 15 residues. CDR1 and CDR2 from the germline V gene are SGHTA and FQGNSA. CDR3 DNA sequence: TGTGCCAGCAGGGAGGGACTAGCGGGAGGCGATGAGCAGTTCTTC. This codes for CASREGLAGGDEQFF.

The CDR3 spells CASRWAGTDTQYF. CDR3 nucleotide sequence: TGTGCCAGCAGATGGGCGGGCACAGATACGCAGTATTTT. The chain carries TRBV27 and TRBJ2-3; unclear D gene. V lost 6 bases, J lost 1 base, and 8 bases lay in between. The CDR3 is 13 amino acids. Germline V gene sequence: CDR1 MNHEY, CDR2 SMNVEV (reference sequence).

The chain is built from TRBV28 and TRBJ1-1; 9 bases align to TRBD1. The CDR3 extends over 15 amino acids. V lost 10 bases to trimming and J lost 5 bases; unmatched junction nucleotides: 14. CDR1 is MDHEN, CDR2 SYDVKM, per germline. The CDR3 nucleotides read TGTGCCACCTTCTCCCGGGACAGGGTAGGGACTGAAGCTTTCTTT. Its translation: CATFSRDRVGTEAFF.

The chain employs TRBV10-3 and TRBJ2-5; maybe TRBD1 (5 bases). In germline, CDR1 is ENHRY, CDR2 SYGVKD. The V end lost 3 bases, the J end lost 3 bases, and 14 bases lay between the germline ends. This CDR3 comprises 15 residues. CDR3 nucleotides: TGTGCCATCAGTGAAACGAGGAGACAGAAAGAGACCCAGTACTTC. Translating it yields CAISETRRQKETQYF.

The CDR3 nucleotides read TGTGCCAGCAGCTTAGTGGCTAGTCGCTACAATGAGCAGTTCTTC. Translated, it gives CASSLVASRYNEQFF. The V call is TRBV7-3, the J call TRBJ2-1; D is unresolved. Germline CDR1 SGHTA, CDR2 FQGTGA. CDR3 length equals 15 residues. V dropped 2 bases and J dropped 3 bases, with 11 bases sitting between them.

V and J are TRBV4-1 and TRBJ2-1, with 10 bases fitting TRBD2. V gave up 0 bases and J gave up 3 bases; unmatched junction bases: 8. Germline V gene data show CDR1 as MGHRA and CDR2 as YSYEKL. The CDR3 is made up of 18 amino acids. CDR3 protein: CASSQDRASGRGYNEQFF. The CDR3 DNA reads TGCGCCAGCAGCCAAGATCGGGCTAGCGGGAGAGGCTACAATGAGCAGTTCTTC.